A single sample is the source of the 6 T cell receptor beta chains below, sequenced in a study of T cell responses to AZD1222 COVID-19 vaccine listed by TCRdb under 2021. Library construction relied on the immunoSEQ multiplex PCR assay. TCRdb mirrors the immuneACCESS table, restricted to in-frame sequences. Some clones are absent from its copies; in checked studies, under half trace to an unresolved V gene, and the reason for the others is unknown. A total of around 200,000 clones appear in this sample, just over 85% of them only once. 0.49% of the sample is held by the ten biggest clonotypes. The time point label, read with the paper, signifies: baseline before first vaccination. The sequencing here drew on peripheral blood, taken on day 0 of AZD1222 vaccination. The receptors stem from an adult in good health.

The V gene is TRBV7-2, the J gene TRBJ2-2; D might be TRBD2 (6 bases). The CDR3 contains 15 residues. The V and J ends lost 1 base and 5 bases respectively, with 11 bases between them. Germline CDR1 and CDR2: SGHTA and FQGNSA. The DNA for the CDR3 is TGTGCCAGCAGCTTAGGGAGGGTAGGGACCGGGGAGCTGTTTTTT. Its protein product is CASSLGRVGTGELFF.

The chain combines TRBV4-3 with TRBJ1-1, with 11 bases matching TRBD1. This CDR3 region has 15 residues. J was trimmed by 4 bases and V by 3 bases; bases with no gene match: 4. Germline CDR1 reads LGHNA; CDR2 reads YSLEER. The CDR3 reads CASSHQGQGGTEAFF. CDR3 nucleotide sequence: TGCGCCAGCAGCCACCAGGGACAGGGGGGCACTGAAGCTTTCTTT.

The chain has TRBV27 and TRBJ1-6; TRBD1 aligns across 8 bases. The V gene end was trimmed by 7 bases and the J gene end by 6 bases; junction bases not matched to a gene: 26. In germline, CDR1 is MNHEY, CDR2 SMNVEV (reference sequence). The CDR3 sequence is 21 residues long. The CDR3 nucleotides read TGTGCCAGCAAAGGACCCTTCACCGGGACAGGTGGAGTGTGGGTTAATTCACCCCTCCACTTT. Amino acid sequence: CASKGPFTGTGGVWVNSPLHF.

This clone was counted a single time. V is TRBV19 and J is TRBJ2-2, with D uncertain. The V gene lost 0 bases and the J gene lost 8 bases, with 10 bases spanning the gap. From germline, CDR1 is LNHDA and CDR2 SQIVND (reference sequence). This CDR3 contains 14 residues. This CDR3 reads CASSIDPDRGELFF. For the CDR3, the DNA is TGTGCCAGTAGTATAGATCCCGATAGGGGGGAGCTGTTTTTT.

The V and J genes are TRBV28 and TRBJ1-2; 9 bases are shared with TRBD1. The V gene end was trimmed by 1 base and the J gene end by 2 bases; junction bases not matched to a gene: 8. The CDR3 has 17 residues. CDR1 MDHEN and CDR2 SYDVKM come from the germline V gene. The CDR3 nucleotides read TGTGCCAGCAGTTTATCGGTAGGGACAGGGCCCAACTATGGCTACACCTTC. This sequence encodes CASSLSVGTGPNYGYTF.

The gene calls are TRBV19 and TRBJ2-1, with TRBD1 identical over 8 bases. Trimming cost V 3 bases and J 8 bases; bases outside gene matches: 0. In germline, CDR1 is LNHDA, CDR2 SQIVND (reference sequence). This CDR3 spans 12 amino acids. The CDR3 DNA sequence: TGTGCCAGTAGTATGACAGGGGATGAGCAGTTCTTC. Protein: CASSMTGDEQFF.